The 8 T cell receptor beta chains below come from one sample, sequenced in a study of cytomegalovirus exposure and HLA in healthy donors. The PCR contained 60 Vbeta and 13 Jbeta primers. Profiled with immunoSEQ multiplex PCR; TCRdb holds only in-frame clones, not every one. The sample records about 130,000 clones, about three quarters being singletons. Sequenced: PBMCs. These receptors all stem from a middle-aged woman in good health and CMV-seronegative.

This clone has just one count. The rearrangement links TRBV7-8 to TRBJ1-1, with 7 bases that match TRBD1. V lost 3 bases, J lost 7 bases, and 5 bases stayed unmatched. The CDR3 covers 13 residues. The germline V gene encodes CDR1 SGHVS and CDR2 FQNEAQ. Here the CDR3 DNA reads TGTGCCAGCAGCTTTCCTACAGGGGTTGAAGCTTTCTTT. It codes for CASSFPTGVEAFF.

The chain joins TRBV5-8 to TRBJ1-2; weak D call: TRBD1 (5 bases). CDR3 length: 14 amino acids. V was cut by 5 bases and J by 6 bases, with 17 bases left in between. Germline V gives CDR1 SGHTS, CDR2 YDEGEE. This CDR3 is CASRHYLGVHGYTF. The CDR3, as DNA: TGTGCCAGCAGACACTACCTAGGGGTCCATGGCTACACCTTC.

This clone came up a few times. The V and J genes are TRBV30 and TRBJ2-1, with D possibly being TRBD1 (5 bases). V was shortened by 8 bases and J by 0 bases, with 17 bases between the two germline ends. This CDR3 is 15 amino acids long. The germline gives CDR1 GTSNPN, CDR2 SVGIG (reference sequence). The CDR3 reads CAQGAGPSSYNEQFF. CDR3 nucleotide sequence: TGTGCCCAAGGGGCAGGGCCGAGCTCCTACAATGAGCAGTTCTTC.

With regard to this clone: The same CDR3 can be traced to other DNA sequences in this sample. The chain couples TRBV9 to TRBJ1-4, with 9 bases aligning to TRBD1. The CDR3 runs 16 residues. The V and J ends lost 4 bases and 5 bases, in that order; junction bases with no gene match: 9. CDR1 and CDR2 from the germline V gene are SGDLS and YYNGEE. The DNA for the CDR3 is TGTGCCAGCAGCCCCGGTACCGGGACAGGGAATGAAAAACTGTTTTTT. Translation: CASSPGTGTGNEKLFF. The whole variable domain, filled in from reference TRBV9 and TRBJ1-4, reads DSGVTQTPKHLITATGQRVTLRCSPRSGDLSVYWYQQSLDQGLQFLIQYYNGEERAKGNILERFSAQQFPDLHSELNLSSLELGDSALYFCASSPGTGTGNEKLFFGSGTQLSVL.

V and J are TRBV4-2 and TRBJ2-1; TRBD1 matches at 8 bases. The CDR3 length is 15 residues. Trimming at V came to 3 bases and at J to 1 base, leaving 2 bases not matched to a gene. Germline CDR1 is LGHNA and CDR2 is YNFKEQ. This CDR3 is CASSQRTGSYNEQFF. The CDR3 DNA is TGTGCCAGCAGCCAGCGGACAGGGTCCTACAATGAGCAGTTCTTC.

The rearrangement uses TRBV11-3 and TRBJ2-1, with 11 bases lining up with TRBD1. V lost 5 bases and J lost 7; bases outside the gene matches: 10. Per germline, CDR1 SGHNT and CDR2 YENEEA. The CDR3 sequence is 16 residues long. The CDR3: CASSPGRTGGPNEQFF. As DNA, the CDR3 is TGTGCCAGCAGCCCAGGGAGGACAGGGGGCCCTAATGAGCAGTTCTTC.

The chain joins TRBV28 to TRBJ1-3, with D perhaps matching TRBD1 (5 bases). The CDR3 has 15 amino acids. The germline gives CDR1 MDHEN, CDR2 SYDVKM. The germline V and J ends were trimmed by 7 bases and 0 bases, with 13 bases remaining between them. In DNA, the CDR3 is TGTGCCAGCACCCCCGGGGGATTCTCTGGAAACACCATATATTTT. Amino acids: CASTPGGFSGNTIYF. Using reference TRBV28 and TRBJ1-3 for the parts outside the CDR3, the full variable domain is DVKVTQSSRYLVKRTGEKVFLECVQDMDHENMFWYRQDPGLGLRLIYFSYDVKMKEKGDIPEGYSVSREKKERFSLILESASTNQTSMYLCASTPGGFSGNTIYFGEGSWLTVV.

The chain has TRBV28 and TRBJ2-5, with 7 bases matching TRBD1. The J call may be mistaken, given a closer DNA end match to TRBJ2-7. CDR1 and CDR2 (germline): MDHEN, SYDVKM. The CDR3 has 13 amino acids. CDR3 amino acids: CASSLTGAYEQYF. CDR3 in DNA: TGTGCCAGCTCTCTAACAGGGGCTTACGAGCAGTACTTC.